These T cell receptor beta chains were read from a single sample in a study of T cell repertoires in cytomegalovirus infection. Their antigens are not known. TCRdb re-called the reads with MiXCR, one entry per CDR3 protein. The table includes some 800,000 distinct CDR3 sequences, almost 30% detected once. The starting material was cultured CD8+ T cells from PBMCs, obtained from culture after CMV antigen stimulation. These receptors came from a human donor in good health (CMV status not recorded). Some clones in this sample may be carry-over from other donors' samples. The conserved cysteine and the conserved F or W are not part of the CDR3 here.

J gene | CDR3 length | V gene | CDR3 protein
TRBJ1-5 | 12 | TRBV6-2/TRBV6-3 | ASSSGGVNQPQH
TRBJ2-1 | 14 | TRBV6-5 | ASSYAISGGEGEQF
TRBJ1-5 | 13 | TRBV19 | ASSPGHQLNQPQH
TRBJ2-3 | 11 | TRBV2 | AHGTAITDTQY
TRBJ1-1 | 12 | TRBV29-1 | SVEWRVGNTEAF
TRBJ1-1 | 11 | TRBV7-9 | ASSHPGGDMLF
TRBJ2-2 | 15 | TRBV5-6 | ASTLRWGVPNTGELF
TRBJ2-3 | 13 | TRBV6-2/TRBV6-3 | ASGPPASGTDTQY
TRBJ2-2 | 10 | TRBV19 | ASSIPTGELF
TRBJ1-2 | 13 | TRBV9 | ASSKRTGTNYGYT
TRBJ1-2 | 12 | TRBV27 | ASSLIGTAYGYT
TRBJ1-4 | 13 | TRBV15 | ATSRVRQVNEKLF
TRBJ1-2 | 10 | TRBV7-8 | ASSPILVGYT
TRBJ1-1 | 13 | TRBV7-9 | ASSLVIWGATEAF
TRBJ2-7 | 13 | TRBV10-2 | ASIGTSGHSYEQY
TRBJ2-3 | 13 | TRBV24-1 | ATSEPGLNTDTQY
TRBJ2-1 | 11 | TRBV11-1 | ASSLAGVNEQF
TRBJ1-1 | 14 | TRBV27 | ASRRPGRGSNIEAF
TRBJ1-6 | 15 | TRBV19 | ASSPEGRSSYNSPLH
TRBJ2-1 | 13 | TRBV11-2 | ASSPRTGLMNEQF
TRBJ1-2 | 12 | TRBV2 | ASDRGRLGYGYT
TRBJ2-7 | 12 | TRBV27 | ATRISRTSYEQY
TRBJ1-5 | 15 | TRBV10-2 | ASSVGRATYSNQPQH